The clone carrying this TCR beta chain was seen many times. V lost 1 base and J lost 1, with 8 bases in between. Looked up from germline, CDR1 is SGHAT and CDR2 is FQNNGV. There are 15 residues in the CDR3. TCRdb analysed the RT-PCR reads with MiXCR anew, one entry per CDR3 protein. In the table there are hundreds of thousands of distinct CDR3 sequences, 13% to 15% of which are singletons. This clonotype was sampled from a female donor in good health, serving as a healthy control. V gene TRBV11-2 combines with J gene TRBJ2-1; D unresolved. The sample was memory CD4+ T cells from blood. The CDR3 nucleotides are TGTGCCAGCAGCTTAGGGTGGGAATCCTACAATGAGCAGTTCTTC. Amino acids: CASSLGWESYNEQFF.